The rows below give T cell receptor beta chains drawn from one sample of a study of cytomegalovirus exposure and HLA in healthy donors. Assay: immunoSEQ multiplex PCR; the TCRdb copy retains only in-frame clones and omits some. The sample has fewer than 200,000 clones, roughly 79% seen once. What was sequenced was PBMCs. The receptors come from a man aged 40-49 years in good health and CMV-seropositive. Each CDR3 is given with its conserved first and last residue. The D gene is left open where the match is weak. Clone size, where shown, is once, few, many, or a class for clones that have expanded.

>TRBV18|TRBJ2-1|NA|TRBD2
CASSPPLAGYNEQFF
TGTGCCAGCTCACCACCCCTAGCGGGCTACAATGAGCAGTTCTTC
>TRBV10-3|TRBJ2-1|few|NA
CAISEEGASRSSYNEQFF
TGTGCCATCAGTGAGGAAGGCGCTAGCAGGAGCTCCTACAATGAGCAGTTCTTC
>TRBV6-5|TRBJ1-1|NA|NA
CASSKGLPGNTEAFF
TGTGCCAGCAGTAAGGGACTCCCAGGGAACACTGAAGCTTTCTTT
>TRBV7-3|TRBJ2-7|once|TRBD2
CASSFPPDPSGSREQYF
TGTGCCAGCAGCTTCCCCCCTGATCCTAGCGGGAGTCGCGAGCAGTACTTC
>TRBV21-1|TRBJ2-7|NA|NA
CASSSPEDPRTSSYEQYF
TGTGCCAGCAGCTCGCCAGAGGACCCCCGGACAAGCTCCTACGAGCAGTACTTC
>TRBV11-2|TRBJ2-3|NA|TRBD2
CASSGAGGGTDTQYF
TGTGCCAGCAGCGGAGCGGGAGGAGGGACAGATACGCAGTATTTT
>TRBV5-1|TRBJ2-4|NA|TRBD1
CASSGGQGNSQYF
TGCGCCAGCAGCGGGGGACAGGGAAACAGTCAGTACTTC
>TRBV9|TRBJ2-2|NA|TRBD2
CASKGLAGRTGELFF
TGTGCCAGCAAGGGACTAGCGGGACGCACCGGGGAGCTGTTTTTT
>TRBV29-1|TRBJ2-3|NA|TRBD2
CSVGAGAGDSPDTQYF
TGCAGCGTTGGGGCCGGAGCGGGAGATTCACCAGATACGCAGTATTTT
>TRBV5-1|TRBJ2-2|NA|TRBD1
CASSTAGTGNTGELFF
TGCGCCAGCAGCACGGCCGGGACAGGGAACACCGGGGAGCTGTTTTTT
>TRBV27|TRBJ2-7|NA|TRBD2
CASSSGLAGVYEQYF
TGTGCCAGCAGTTCGGGACTAGCGGGAGTCTACGAGCAGTACTTC
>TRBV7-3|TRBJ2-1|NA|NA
CASSFWGGLNEQFF
TGTGCCAGCAGCTTCTGGGGGGGCCTCAATGAGCAGTTCTTC
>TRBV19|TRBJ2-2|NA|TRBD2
CASSIGVAGNTGELFF
TGTGCCAGTAGTATAGGGGTAGCGGGTAACACCGGGGAGCTGTTTTTT
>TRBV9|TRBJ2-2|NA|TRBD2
CASSVGDGRDTGELFF
TGTGCCAGCAGCGTAGGAGATGGGAGGGACACCGGGGAGCTGTTTTTT
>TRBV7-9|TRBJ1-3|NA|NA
CASSRPSQGGNTIYF
TGTGCCAGCAGCAGACCGAGTCAGGGGGGAAACACCATATATTTT
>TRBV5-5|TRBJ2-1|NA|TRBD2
CASSLVRAGLAGETEQFF
TGTGCCAGCAGCTTAGTGCGGGCGGGACTAGCGGGAGAAACAGAGCAGTTCTTC
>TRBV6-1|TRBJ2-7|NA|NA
CASSTPGLGIYEQYF
TGTGCCAGCAGCACACCGGGTCTTGGAATCTACGAGCAGTACTTC
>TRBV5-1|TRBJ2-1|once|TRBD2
CASSLKGTIGLGEQFF
TGCGCCAGCAGCTTGAAGGGGACTATCGGCTTGGGTGAGCAGTTCTTC
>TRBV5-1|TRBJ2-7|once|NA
CASSLASTGNEQYF
TGCGCCAGCAGCTTGGCTTCGACTGGTAACGAGCAGTACTTC
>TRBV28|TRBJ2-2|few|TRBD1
CASWAGATGVTGELFF
TGTGCCAGCTGGGCCGGGGCGACAGGGGTTACCGGGGAGCTGTTTTTT
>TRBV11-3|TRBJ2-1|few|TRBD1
CASSRRGDRSYNEQFF
TGTGCCAGCAGCCGCAGGGGGGACAGGTCCTACAATGAGCAGTTCTTC
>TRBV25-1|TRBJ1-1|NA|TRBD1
CASSEGQGRTEAFF
TGTGCCAGCAGTGAGGGACAGGGCCGAACTGAAGCTTTCTTT
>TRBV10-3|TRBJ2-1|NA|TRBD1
CAIIGFLGTGGSWSYNEQFF
TGTGCCATCATCGGATTTCTCGGTACAGGGGGTAGTTGGTCCTACAATGAGCAGTTCTTC
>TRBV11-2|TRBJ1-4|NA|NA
CASSPGGPKLFF
TGTGCCAGCAGCCCGGGAGGTCCAAAACTGTTTTTT
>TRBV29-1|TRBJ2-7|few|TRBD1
CSVEGRETGSYEQYF
TGCAGCGTTGAAGGTCGTGAGACAGGGTCCTACGAGCAGTACTTC